These 12 T cell receptor beta chains were sequenced from one sample in a study of T-cell memory formation after mild COVID-19. TCRdb recomputed calls from the 5' RACE reads with MiXCR, one row per CDR3 protein. The table shows fewer than 350,000 distinct CDR3 sequences, with roughly 8.2% occurring only once. Sequencing was carried out using PBMCs or a T cell subset sorted from them (not recorded which). All receptors come from a man aged 18 to 30 who had mild COVID-19 (a few samples of this study predate the infection). Cell type and time point are not known.

This clonotype was counted many times. V usage is TRBV7-2 and J usage is TRBJ2-5; D unclear. Germline V gene lookup returns CDR1 SGHTA and CDR2 FQGNSA. This CDR3 has 14 amino acids. Trimming took off 0 bases at V and 5 bases at J, with 10 bases between the two ends. CDR3 region: CASSLAARPETQYF. The CDR3 DNA is TGTGCCAGCAGCTTAGCGGCGAGACCGGAGACCCAGTACTTC.

The chain links TRBV7-2 to TRBJ2-7; no clear D gene. This CDR3 has 14 amino acids. Trimming cost V 1 base and J 3 bases, with 10 bases left between them. CDR1 and CDR2 (germline): SGHTA, FQGNSA. The CDR3 coding sequence is TGTGCCAGCAGCTTAGATTCGGCAGGCTACGAGCAGTACTTC. This encodes CASSLDSAGYEQYF.

The chain employs TRBV23-1 and TRBJ1-3, with 8 bases that match TRBD1. Being an ORF, TRBV23-1 has a function that is uncertain. With 8 bases clipped from V and 0 bases from J, the junction kept 9 bases outside the gene matches. CDR3 length: 16 amino acids. The CDR3 region is CASLRRDRSSGNTIYF. Here the CDR3 DNA reads TGCGCCAGCTTGCGGCGGGACAGGAGCTCTGGAAACACCATATATTTT.

V usage is TRBV5-1 and J usage is TRBJ2-2; unclear D gene. Trimming shortened V by 0 bases and J by 2 bases, and 8 bases separated the two germline ends. CDR3 size: 15 residues. The V gene's germline CDR1 is SGHRS and CDR2 YFSETQ. CDR3 sequence (DNA): TGCGCCAGCAGCTTGGTGGTAGGCAACACCGGGGAGCTGTTTTTT. Its protein is CASSLVVGNTGELFF. Complete variable domain (other parts from reference TRBV5-1 and TRBJ2-2): KAGVTQTPRYLIKTRGQQVTLSCSPISGHRSVSWYQQTPGQGLQFLFEYFSETQRNKGNFPGRFSGRQFSNSRSEMNVSTLELGDSALYLCASSLVVGNTGELFFGEGSRLTVL.

The V and J genes are TRBV4-2 and TRBJ2-3, with D possibly matching TRBD1 (6 bases). Trimming took 7 bases from V and 0 from J, leaving 14 bases between them. The V gene's germline CDR1 is LGHNA and CDR2 YNFKEQ. CDR3 length equals 15 residues. The CDR3 is CASTPGVMSTDTQYF. In nucleotides, the CDR3 is TGTGCCAGCACCCCAGGGGTAATGAGCACAGATACGCAGTATTTT.

This clonotype was seen a handful of times. V usage is TRBV19 and J usage is TRBJ2-7, with D tentatively TRBD1 or TRBD2 (5 bases each). Germline V gives CDR1 LNHDA, CDR2 SQIVND (reference sequence). V was trimmed by 5 bases and J by 2 bases, leaving 10 bases between them. The CDR3 is 13 residues long. DNA of the CDR3: TGTGCCAGTAGTCCGGGACCTACCTACGAGCAGTACTTC. This gives the protein CASSPGPTYEQYF. The variable domain in full, completed from reference TRBV19 and TRBJ2-7, reads DGGITQSPKYLFRKEGQNVTLSCEQNLNHDAMYWYRQDPGQGLRLIYYSQIVNDFQKGDIAEGYSVSREKKESFPLTVTSAQKNPTAFYLCASSPGPTYEQYFGPGTRLTVT.

This clonotype was observed a few times. The chain carries TRBV7-9 and TRBJ2-7; 7 positions agree with TRBD1. CDR3 length equals 12 residues. Germline values: CDR1 SEHNR, CDR2 FQNEAQ (reference sequence). With V trimmed by 5 bases and J by 6 bases, 4 bases remained unmatched. Here the CDR3 DNA reads TGTGCCAGCAGCCCACAGGGGAGCGAGCAGTACTTC. This sequence encodes CASSPQGSEQYF. Drawing the rest from reference TRBV7-9 and TRBJ2-7, the complete variable domain is DTGVSQNPRHKITKRGQNVTFRCDPISEHNRLYWYRQTLGQGPEFLTYFQNEAQLEKSRLLSDRFSAERPKGSFSTLEIQRTEQGDSAMYLCASSPQGSEQYFGPGTRLTVT.

V gene TRBV27 combines with J gene TRBJ2-1; D remains ambiguous. Germline V CDR1 and CDR2: MNHEY, SMNVEV (reference sequence). V was cut by 2 bases and J by 9 bases, with 14 bases left in between. The CDR3 covers 14 residues. The CDR3 here is CASSLPHLGTEQFF. CDR3 sequence (DNA): TGTGCCAGCAGTTTACCCCACCTAGGCACTGAGCAGTTCTTC.

The chain combines TRBV7-6 with TRBJ1-1; D might be TRBD1 (5 bases). Trimming took off 5 bases at V and 5 bases at J, with 18 bases between the two ends. The CDR3 contains 15 residues. Germline V gives CDR1 SGHVS, CDR2 FNYEAQ. CDR3 in DNA: TGTGCCAGCAGCACCACATTGGGGCGTAGGACTGAAGCTTTCTTT. Protein: CASSTTLGRRTEAFF.

This clonotype was counted between two and nine times. The chain combines TRBV12-3 or TRBV12-4 with TRBJ1-5; 8 positions agree with TRBD1. The V gene end was trimmed by 6 bases and the J gene end by 6 bases; junction bases not matched to a gene: 4. The CDR3 loop spans 13 amino acids. The CDR3 sequence is CASRAGGRQPQHF. Here the CDR3 DNA reads TGTGCCAGCAGGGCAGGGGGCCGTCAGCCCCAGCATTTT.

This chain joins TRBV25-1 and TRBJ2-5, with D maybe TRBD2 (5 bases). CDR1 and CDR2 from the germline V gene are MGHDK and SYGVNS. Trimming shortened V by 4 bases and J by 1 base, and 10 bases separated the two germline ends. CDR3 size: 14 residues. As DNA, the CDR3 is TGTGCCAGCAGTGCTTGGGGAGTCCAAGAGACCCAGTACTTC. It translates to CASSAWGVQETQYF.

The CDR3 DNA follows: TGTGCCAGCAGCCAAGAAAAAGGGACCCCAGATACGCAGTATTTT. Protein product: CASSQEKGTPDTQYF. V gene TRBV3-1 combines with J gene TRBJ2-3; D is tentatively TRBD1 or TRBD2 (5 bases each). The V and J ends lost 0 bases and 4 bases respectively, with 11 bases between them. This CDR3 contains 15 residues. The germline V gene encodes CDR1 LGHDT and CDR2 YNNKEL (reference sequence).